These 21 T cell receptor beta chains share one sample of origin, sequenced in a study of shared clonotypes between healthy human individuals (dated by TCRdb to 2018 to 2021). The library relied on the immunoSEQ multiplex PCR assay. TCRdb obtained this table from immuneACCESS and retained in-frame rearrangements with V and J assigned. These tables miss some clones; where compared with another copy, unresolved V genes account for less than half of the shortfall, and the remainder is unexplained. Recorded for this sample are fewer than 3 million clones; around 93% of them occurred a single time. The ten largest clones capture 0.3% to 0.45% of the sample. Sequences were obtained from naive CD4+ T cells from PBMCs. The cell subset or site label here, explained by the study, means: CD45RA+ positively selected. These receptor sequences come from a man aged 18 to 35 in good health. Some clones in this sample may be carry-over from other donors' samples.

The V and J genes are TRBV5-1 and TRBJ2-5; 11 bases are shared with TRBD2. Per germline, CDR1 SGHRS and CDR2 YFSETQ. Trimming cost V 4 bases and J 4 bases; bases outside gene matches: 12. The CDR3 loop spans 17 amino acids. The CDR3 sequence: CASSQGLAGGWGETQYF. The CDR3 bases are TGCGCCAGCAGCCAAGGCCTAGCGGGAGGCTGGGGAGAGACCCAGTACTTC. Using reference TRBV5-1 and TRBJ2-5 for the parts outside the CDR3, the full variable domain is KAGVTQTPRYLIKTRGQQVTLSCSPISGHRSVSWYQQTPGQGLQFLFEYFSETQRNKGNFPGRFSGRQFSNSRSEMNVSTLELGDSALYLCASSQGLAGGWGETQYFGPGTRLLVL.

The chain employs TRBV5-1 and TRBJ2-7; a possible D gene is TRBD2 (6 bases). Germline values: CDR1 SGHRS, CDR2 YFSETQ. The CDR3 is 14 amino acids. Between the trimmed V and J ends, which lost 5 bases and 0 bases, there was a span of 12 bases. For the CDR3, the DNA is TGCGCCAGCAGTCCGGCGGGGAGCTCCTACGAGCAGTACTTC. As protein: CASSPAGSSYEQYF.

This chain links TRBV7-9 with TRBJ2-3, with unresolved D. The CDR3 length is 11 residues. Looked up from germline, CDR1 is SEHNR and CDR2 is FQNEAQ (reference sequence). V was clipped by 7 bases and J by 3 bases, with 5 bases between them. CDR3 protein: CASTVTDTQYF. In nucleotides, the CDR3 is TGTGCCAGCACAGTAACAGATACGCAGTATTTT.

The genes are TRBV5-6 and TRBJ1-2; 10 bases line up with TRBD1. Losses at the gene ends were 4 bases for V and 7 bases for J; bases not matched to a gene: 7. The length of the CDR3 is 14 residues. Per germline, CDR1 SGHDT and CDR2 YYEEEE. DNA for the CDR3: TGTGCCAGCAGCCCCCGGGACAGGGGTAGTGGCTACACCTTC. Translated: CASSPRDRGSGYTF.

V is TRBV28 and J is TRBJ2-2; D remains unclear. From germline, CDR1 is MDHEN and CDR2 SYDVKM. There are 16 residues in the CDR3. V shed 6 bases and J shed 3 bases, with 17 bases lying between them. This CDR3 reads CASRRPEFRDTGELFF. The CDR3 region has the DNA TGTGCCAGCAGGCGACCGGAATTTCGGGACACCGGGGAGCTGTTTTTT.

V usage is TRBV28 and J usage is TRBJ2-1, with 10 positions matching TRBD2. V shed 7 bases, J shed 8 bases, and the junction held 11 bases outside the gene matches. Germline CDR1 reads MDHEN; CDR2 reads SYDVKM. The CDR3 has 15 amino acids. The CDR3 sequence: CASKRSGRAADEQFF. In DNA form, the CDR3 reads TGTGCCAGCAAAAGAAGCGGGAGGGCCGCTGATGAGCAGTTCTTC. Complete variable domain (other parts from reference TRBV28 and TRBJ2-1): DVKVTQSSRYLVKRTGEKVFLECVQDMDHENMFWYRQDPGLGLRLIYFSYDVKMKEKGDIPEGYSVSREKKERFSLILESASTNQTSMYLCASKRSGRAADEQFFGPGTRLTVL.

In DNA, the CDR3 is TGTGCCAGCAGCGTGAACACCGGGGAGCTGTTTTTT. It translates to CASSVNTGELFF. The gene calls are TRBV11-3 and TRBJ2-2; no reliable D call. Trimming removed 5 bases at V and 1 base at J, with 2 bases between. Germline V gene data show CDR1 as SGHNT and CDR2 as YENEEA. This CDR3 region has 12 residues.

The V gene is TRBV5-4, the J gene TRBJ1-3; D possibly corresponds to TRBD1 (5 bases). V was cut by 1 base and J by 4 bases, with 12 bases left in between. The CDR3 is made up of 15 amino acids. Germline loops: CDR1 SGHNT, CDR2 YYREEE (reference sequence). The CDR3 spells CASSLPKGQGNTIYF. The CDR3, as DNA: TGTGCCAGCAGCTTGCCAAAGGGGCAGGGAAACACCATATATTTT.

This clone was picked up a small number of times. The CDR3 is CASSDRQSNQPQHF. CDR3 nucleotide sequence: TGTGCCAGCAGTGACCGACAGAGCAATCAGCCCCAGCATTTT. The chain couples TRBV2 to TRBJ1-5; D is perhaps TRBD1 (5 bases). Germline V lookup: CDR1 SNHLY, CDR2 FYNNEI. V was trimmed by 3 bases and J by 1 base, leaving 7 bases between them. The CDR3 extends over 14 amino acids.

The J gene is TRBJ2-5, the V gene TRBV7-6, with 10 bases aligning to TRBD1. The CDR3 length is 17 residues. V trimming: 5 bases; J trimming: 2 bases; junction bases outside the gene matches: 11. The germline CDR1 and CDR2 sequences are SGHVS and FNYEAQ. The CDR3 loop is CASSLVGDRGWQETQYF. The CDR3 DNA is TGTGCCAGCAGCCTAGTCGGGGACAGGGGTTGGCAAGAGACCCAGTACTTC.

In its sample, this clone was seen a few times. This sample includes further DNA sequences coding for the same CDR3. The rearrangement joins TRBV15 to TRBJ2-1; D ambiguous. CDR1 LNHNV and CDR2 YYDKDF come from the germline V gene (reference sequence). V lost 0 bases and J lost 9, with 6 bases in between. CDR3 length: 12 amino acids. CDR3 in amino acids: CATSRDKGEQFF. The CDR3 DNA follows: TGTGCCACCAGCAGAGATAAAGGTGAGCAGTTCTTC.

The chain recombines TRBV28 with TRBJ2-1; D may be TRBD1 (6 bases). V was cut by 5 bases and J by 3 bases, with 11 bases left in between. The CDR3 spans 14 residues. Germline-derived CDR1 and CDR2 are MDHEN and SYDVKM. The CDR3 loop is CASSTQQGYNEQFF. CDR3 nucleotide sequence: TGTGCCAGCAGTACTCAACAGGGCTACAATGAGCAGTTCTTC.

The V and J genes are TRBV4-3 and TRBJ1-4; D is unclear. The length of the CDR3 is 13 residues. CDR1 is LGHNA, CDR2 YSLEER, per germline. Trimming left V 1 base short and J 10 bases short, with 10 bases between. The CDR3 sequence is CASSQVMEGKLFF. The CDR3 DNA reads as TGCGCCAGCAGCCAAGTTATGGAGGGAAAACTGTTTTTT.

This chain's CDR3 is CASGRTRPTEAFF. CDR3 DNA sequence: TGTGCCAGCGGCCGGACGCGCCCCACTGAAGCTTTCTTT. This rearrangement joins TRBV7-3 to TRBJ1-1; no clear D gene. The CDR3 is 13 residues long. Deletions cut 8 bases from V and 4 bases from J, with 14 bases between. Germline lookup yields CDR1 SGHTA and CDR2 FQGTGA.

This chain's CDR3 is CASSQARGVGETQYF. The DNA of the CDR3 is TGCGCCAGCAGCCAAGCCAGGGGGGTCGGAGAGACCCAGTACTTC. The rearrangement links TRBV4-1 to TRBJ2-5; tentative D call: TRBD1 (7 bases). Deletions cut 1 base from V and 4 bases from J, with 13 bases between. This CDR3 has 15 residues. Germline V gene sequence: CDR1 MGHRA, CDR2 YSYEKL.

V is TRBV20-1 and J is TRBJ1-1, with no clear D. V was cut by 0 bases and J by 14 bases, with 13 bases left in between. The CDR3 is made up of 11 amino acids. Germline V lookup: CDR1 DFQATT, CDR2 SNEGSKA (reference sequence). The CDR3 DNA reads as TGCAGTGCTAGAGAATCGGACCGGGCCTTCTTT. This translates into CSARESDRAFF.

The chain recombines TRBV27 with TRBJ2-7, with 10 bases that match TRBD1. Germline CDR1 reads MNHEY; CDR2 reads SMNVEV (reference sequence). J was trimmed by 4 bases and V by 6 bases; bases with no gene match: 12. The CDR3 extends over 16 amino acids. Here the CDR3 DNA reads TGTGCCAGCAGCCAGATTGACAGGGGGCGAGGGTACGAGCAGTACTTC. Translation: CASSQIDRGRGYEQYF.

J is TRBJ2-5 and V is TRBV6-1; D remains ambiguous. Trimming removed 6 bases at V and 1 base at J, with 9 bases between. The CDR3 runs 13 residues. CDR1 is MNHNS and CDR2 is SASEGT in the germline V gene. The CDR3 protein is CASRVSAQETQYF. The CDR3 coding sequence is TGTGCCAGCAGGGTGTCGGCCCAAGAGACCCAGTACTTC.

V gene TRBV6-1 combines with J gene TRBJ1-3, with unresolved D. The V and J ends lost 1 base and 4 bases respectively, with 8 bases between them. The CDR3 contains 14 residues. Germline lookup yields CDR1 MNHNS and CDR2 SASEGT. Here the CDR3 reads CASSEVFVGNTIYF. DNA for the CDR3: TGTGCCAGCAGTGAAGTTTTCGTCGGAAACACCATATATTTT.

The V and J genes are TRBV13 and TRBJ1-2; possibly TRBD1 for D (5 bases). CDR1 is PRHDT and CDR2 is FYEKMQ in the germline V gene (reference sequence). CDR3 size: 16 residues. V was pared by 5 bases and J by 7 bases, with 23 bases between. DNA for the CDR3: TGTGCCAGCAGCGCGAGGGGTCTGGGTTTAGGCGGTGGCTACACCTTC. As protein: CASSARGLGLGGGYTF.

This clone has only one observation. This sample also contains other DNA sequences that code for the same CDR3. The chain uses TRBV10-3 and TRBJ2-2; no definite D call. The CDR3 has 15 amino acids. V lost 0 bases and J 2 bases, leaving 7 bases between the germline ends. Germline values: CDR1 ENHRY, CDR2 SYGVKD. Here the CDR3 DNA reads TGTGCCATCAGTGAGTCCGACCGAAACACCGGGGAGCTGTTTTTT. It encodes CAISESDRNTGELFF.